These 8 T cell receptor beta chains share one sample of origin, sequenced in a study of cytomegalovirus exposure and HLA in healthy donors. Sequenced by immunoSEQ multiplex PCR; TCRdb stores in-frame clones only, minus some. The table includes 100,000 to 150,000 clones, approximately 91% detected once. Sequencing was done on a sample of PBMCs. These receptors originate from a woman in her late teens or twenties in good health and CMV-seronegative.

This clone was detected once. This rearrangement joins TRBV15 to TRBJ2-3, with TRBD2 identical over 10 bases. Germline V gene data show CDR1 as LNHNV and CDR2 as YYDKDF (reference sequence). The CDR3 covers 14 residues. Unmatched junction bases numbered 6, after V lost 8 bases and J lost 4 bases. For the CDR3, the DNA is TGTGCCACCGTCAGCGGGAGGGCCGCAGATACGCAGTATTTT. Translation gives CATVSGRAADTQYF.

The table lists this clone with a count of one. The chain joins TRBV2 to TRBJ2-7; 14 nucleotides align to TRBD2. The CDR3 is 19 residues long. Germline V lookup: CDR1 SNHLY, CDR2 FYNNEI. V lost 0 bases to trimming and J lost 1 base; unmatched junction nucleotides: 8. CDR3 DNA: TGTGCCAGCAGTGAAGCCCTGGGACTAGCGGGAGCGTGGTCCTACGAGCAGTACTTC. It yields the protein CASSEALGLAGAWSYEQYF.

This clone was recorded only once. The V call is TRBV27, the J call TRBJ2-5; maybe TRBD2 (6 bases). V gave up 3 bases and J gave up 2 bases, with 13 bases separating them. The germline V gene has CDR1 MNHEY and CDR2 SMNVEV (reference sequence). The CDR3 sequence is 15 residues long. The CDR3 region is CASSFAASVQETQYF. DNA for the CDR3: TGTGCCAGCAGTTTCGCCGCTAGCGTACAAGAGACCCAGTACTTC.

This chain uses TRBV6-4 with TRBJ2-7; TRBD2 matches 16 bases. Germline CDR1 and CDR2: MRHNA and SNTAGT. The CDR3 length is 18 residues. The V and J ends lost 6 bases and 0 bases, in that order; junction bases with no gene match: 8. The CDR3 DNA reads as TGTGCCAGCAGCCTTCCGGGACTAGCGGGAGGGAGCTCCTACGAGCAGTACTTC. Translated, it gives CASSLPGLAGGSSYEQYF.

The chain carries TRBV14 and TRBJ1-2, with D maybe TRBD1 (6 bases). Germline loops: CDR1 SGHDN, CDR2 FVKESK. The CDR3 loop spans 12 amino acids. V gave up 4 bases and J gave up 6 bases, with 9 bases separating them. CDR3 sequence: CASSRTVNGYTF. The DNA of the CDR3 is TGTGCCAGCAGCCGGACAGTCAATGGCTACACCTTC. The whole variable domain, filled in from reference TRBV14 and TRBJ1-2, reads EAGVTQFPSHSVIEKGQTVTLRCDPISGHDNLYWYRRVMGKEIKFLLHFVKESKQDESGMPNNRFLAERTGGTYSTLKVQPAELEDSGVYFCASSRTVNGYTFGSGTRLTVV.

This rearrangement joins TRBV11-2 to TRBJ2-3, with 9 nucleotides matching TRBD1. After removal of 5 bases from V and 4 bases from J, the junction contained 13 bases not matched to a gene. The germline V gene has CDR1 SGHAT and CDR2 FQNNGV. There are 17 residues in the CDR3. The CDR3 is CASSPAGTGLTADTQYF. DNA for the CDR3: TGTGCCAGCAGCCCTGCCGGGACAGGGCTCACAGCAGATACGCAGTATTTT.

The gene calls are TRBV27 and TRBJ2-7; TRBD2 matches at 8 bases. The V and J ends lost 4 bases and 6 bases, in that order; junction bases with no gene match: 8. The CDR3 totals 14 residues. The V gene's germline CDR1 is MNHEY and CDR2 SMNVEV (reference sequence). CDR3 nucleotide sequence: TGTGCCAGCAGTTCAAGCGGGAGTTTGTCCGAGCAGTACTTC. Protein sequence: CASSSSGSLSEQYF.

The V and J genes are TRBV28 and TRBJ2-3; D call uncertain. CDR3 length: 15 amino acids. CDR1 and CDR2 (germline): MDHEN, SYDVKM. The V end was cut by 6 bases, the J end by 1 base, with 14 bases between. CDR3 sequence: CASSTFSRGTDTQYF. CDR3 DNA sequence: TGTGCCAGCAGCACCTTTTCGCGTGGCACAGATACGCAGTATTTT.